This T cell receptor beta chain was profiled in a study of regulatory T cells in long-lasting Graves disease. The study's findings and limits: Sample size was small, which may have lowered accuracy. Under persistent disease, TRBV28, TRBJ1-2 and TRBJ2-5 were used preferentially.

The time point denotes: persistent/refractory GD, antithyroid drugs over 5 years with positive TRAb. PBMC-derived RNA was used for the TCR library. The CDR3 spans 14 residues. The germline V gene encodes CDR1 SGHKS and CDR2 YYEKEE (reference sequence). The V and J ends lost 3 bases and 5 bases, in that order; junction bases with no gene match: 2. Relying on iRepertoire HTBI primers and Arm-PCR of CDR3 regions, the team built TCR beta libraries. Each CDR3 protein gets one entry after TCRdb re-called the multiplex PCR reads with MiXCR. The sample comprises 500,000 to 700,000 distinct CDR3 sequences, about 32% of which are singletons, and about 40% rests with the top ten. This clonotype was observed a handful of times. Its target is unknown.

J is TRBJ1-4 and V is TRBV5-5, with 9 positions matching TRBD1. Material: peripheral blood mononuclear cells (PBMCs), obtained when the disease was refractory, from a patient treated with antithyroid drugs. The sequence came from a female donor with Graves disease. The CDR3 DNA is TGTGCCAGCAGCTGGGGGACAGGGAATGAAAAACTGTTTTTT. It yields the protein CASSWGTGNEKLFF.